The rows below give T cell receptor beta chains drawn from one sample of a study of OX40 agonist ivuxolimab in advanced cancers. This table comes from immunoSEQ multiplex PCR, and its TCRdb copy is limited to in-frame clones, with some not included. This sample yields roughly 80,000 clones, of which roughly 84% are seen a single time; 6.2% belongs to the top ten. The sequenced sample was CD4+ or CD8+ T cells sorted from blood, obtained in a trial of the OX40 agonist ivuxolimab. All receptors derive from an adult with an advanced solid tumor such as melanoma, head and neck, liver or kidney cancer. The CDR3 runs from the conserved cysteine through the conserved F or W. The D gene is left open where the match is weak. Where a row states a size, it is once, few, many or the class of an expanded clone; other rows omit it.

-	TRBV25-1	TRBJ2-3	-	CASKTSVTDTQYF	TGTGCCAGCAAGACATCGGTAACAGATACGCAGTATTTT
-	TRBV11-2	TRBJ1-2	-	CASSLLRGTVGYTF	TGTGCCAGCAGCTTACTTAGGGGAACGGTTGGCTACACCTTC
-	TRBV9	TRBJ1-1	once	CASSEGTYTEAFF	TGTGCCAGCAGCGAGGGGACTTACACTGAAGCTTTCTTT
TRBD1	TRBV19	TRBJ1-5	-	CASSILTGHQPQHF	TGTGCCAGTAGTATCTTGACAGGGCATCAGCCCCAGCATTTT
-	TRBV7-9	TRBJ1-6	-	CASSPGRRMNSPLHF	TGTGCCAGCAGCCCAGGACGCCGGATGAATTCACCCCTCCACTTT
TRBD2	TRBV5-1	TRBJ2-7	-	CASSFSGSSYEQYF	TGCGCCAGCAGCTTTAGCGGGAGCTCCTACGAGCAGTACTTC
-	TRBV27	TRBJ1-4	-	CASSTPGRGEKLFF	TGTGCCAGCAGTACTCCGGGGAGGGGAGAAAAACTGTTTTTT
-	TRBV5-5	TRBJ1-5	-	CASSSTTGIGNQPQHF	TGTGCCAGCAGCTCAACCACTGGAATCGGCAATCAGCCCCAGCATTTT
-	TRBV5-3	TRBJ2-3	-	CARSLVYVADTQYF	TGTGCCAGAAGCTTGGTCTACGTAGCAGATACGCAGTATTTT
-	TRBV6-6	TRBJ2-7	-	CASQASPPYEQYF	TGTGCCAGCCAAGCTAGCCCTCCCTACGAGCAGTACTTC
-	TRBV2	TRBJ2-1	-	CASWIEGIGINEQFF	TGTGCCAGCTGGATCGAGGGTATAGGGATCAATGAGCAGTTCTTC
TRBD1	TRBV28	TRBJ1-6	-	CASGVWGTGGHSPLHF	TGTGCCAGCGGAGTTTGGGGGACAGGGGGCCATTCACCCCTCCACTTT
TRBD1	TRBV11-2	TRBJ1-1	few	CASSTTGVSTEAFF	TGTGCCAGCAGCACGACAGGGGTGAGCACTGAAGCTTTCTTT
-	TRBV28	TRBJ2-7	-	CASSLRGTAEQYF	TGTGCCAGCAGTTTAAGGGGTACGGCAGAGCAGTACTTC
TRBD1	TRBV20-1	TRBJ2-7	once	CSAGQEYEQYF	TGCAGTGCTGGACAGGAATACGAGCAGTACTTC
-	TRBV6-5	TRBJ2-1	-	CASSESLNEQFF	TGTGCCAGCAGTGAAAGTCTCAATGAGCAGTTCTTC
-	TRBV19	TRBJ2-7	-	CASSIGASEQYF	TGTGCCAGTAGTATAGGGGCGAGTGAGCAGTACTTC
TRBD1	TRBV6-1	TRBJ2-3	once	CASRTRDRVADTQYF	TGTGCCAGCAGAACCAGGGACAGGGTGGCAGATACGCAGTATTTT
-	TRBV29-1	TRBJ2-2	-	CSALSPYTGELFF	TGCAGCGCCTTGTCCCCTTACACCGGGGAGCTGTTTTTT
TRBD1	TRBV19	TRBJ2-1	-	CASSSLDRDGGEQFF	TGTGCCAGTAGTAGCCTGGACAGGGATGGTGGTGAGCAGTTCTTC
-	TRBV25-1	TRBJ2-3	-	CASSGQGGADTQYF	TGTGCCAGCAGTGGGCAGGGGGGCGCAGATACGCAGTATTTT
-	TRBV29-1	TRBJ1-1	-	CSASTRGANTEAFF	TGCAGCGCCTCAACCAGGGGAGCAAACACTGAAGCTTTCTTT
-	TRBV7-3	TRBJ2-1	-	CASSPPGLNNEQFF	TGTGCCAGCAGCCCGCCGGGACTTAACAATGAGCAGTTCTTC
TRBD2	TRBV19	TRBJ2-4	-	CASSGGGASFQNIQYF	TGTGCCAGTAGTGGCGGGGGGGCCTCATTCCAAAACATTCAGTACTTC
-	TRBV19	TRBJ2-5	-	CASSTSGDSQETQYF	TGTGCCAGTAGTACGTCCGGAGACTCACAAGAGACCCAGTACTTC
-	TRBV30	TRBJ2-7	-	CAWRDSMTRLYEQYF	TGTGCCTGGAGGGATTCGATGACTAGACTCTACGAGCAGTACTTC
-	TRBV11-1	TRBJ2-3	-	CASSLALGNSDTQYF	TGTGCCAGCAGCTTAGCGCTAGGCAATTCAGATACGCAGTATTTT
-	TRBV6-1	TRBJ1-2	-	CASENREGYGYTF	TGTGCCAGCGAAAACAGGGAGGGCTATGGCTACACCTTC
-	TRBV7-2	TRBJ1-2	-	CASSLDGLSGYGYTF	TGTGCCAGCAGCTTAGATGGCCTTTCGGGTTATGGCTACACCTTC
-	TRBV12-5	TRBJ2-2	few	CASRRLDTGELFF	TGTGCTAGTCGGCGGTTGGACACCGGGGAGCTGTTTTTT
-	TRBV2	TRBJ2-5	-	CASKPGETQYF	TGTGCCAGCAAACCGGGGGAGACCCAGTACTTC
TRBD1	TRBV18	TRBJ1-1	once	CATLQGASPNTEAFF	TGTGCCACCCTTCAGGGGGCCAGCCCGAACACTGAAGCTTTCTTT
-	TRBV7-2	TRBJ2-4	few	CASSADWRDIQYF	TGTGCCAGCAGCGCGGACTGGAGGGACATTCAGTACTTC
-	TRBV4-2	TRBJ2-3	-	CASSQEDQRTDTQYF	TGTGCCAGCAGCCAAGAAGATCAGCGCACAGATACGCAGTATTTT
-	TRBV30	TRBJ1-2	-	CAWRHLVLNYGYTF	TGTGCCTGGAGGCACCTCGTTCTTAACTATGGCTACACCTTC
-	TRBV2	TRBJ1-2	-	CASSEAGRRDNYGYTF	TGTGCCAGCAGTGAAGCGGGAAGGAGGGACAACTATGGCTACACCTTC
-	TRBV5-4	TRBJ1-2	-	CASSLVEANYGYTF	TGTGCCAGCAGCTTGGTTGAAGCTAACTATGGCTACACCTTC
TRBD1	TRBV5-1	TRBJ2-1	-	CASRLQGVHEQFF	TGCGCCAGCCGCTTACAGGGGGTCCATGAGCAGTTCTTC
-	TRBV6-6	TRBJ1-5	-	CASSNPHGMGIGPQHF	TGTGCCAGCAGTAACCCACACGGAATGGGTATTGGGCCCCAGCATTTT
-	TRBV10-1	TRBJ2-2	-	CASSESTYNGELFF	TGCGCCAGCAGTGAGTCGACTTACAACGGGGAGCTGTTTTTT
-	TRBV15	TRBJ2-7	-	CATSRDAGRASYEQYF	TGTGCCACCAGCAGAGATGCCGGGCGGGCCTCCTACGAGCAGTACTTC
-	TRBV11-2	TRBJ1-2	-	CASSTAWGGADYGYTF	TGTGCCAGCAGTACGGCATGGGGGGGCGCGGACTATGGCTACACCTTC
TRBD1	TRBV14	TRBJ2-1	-	CASSPPGQRYNEQFF	TGTGCCAGCAGCCCTCCGGGACAGCGATACAATGAGCAGTTCTTC
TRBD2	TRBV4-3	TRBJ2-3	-	CASSWGEGLGTDTQYF	TGCGCCAGCAGCTGGGGTGAGGGACTAGGCACAGATACGCAGTATTTT
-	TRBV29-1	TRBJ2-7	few	CSVDTGSYEQYF	TGCAGCGTCGATACAGGGTCCTACGAGCAGTACTTC
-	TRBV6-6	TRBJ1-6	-	CASSYRGSPLHF	TGTGCCAGCAGTTACAGGGGTTCACCCCTCCACTTT
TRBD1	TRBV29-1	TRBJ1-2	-	CSAGGQGNYGYTF	TGCAGCGCCGGCGGACAGGGTAACTATGGCTACACCTTC
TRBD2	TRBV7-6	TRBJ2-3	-	CASSLALSGRGDTQYF	TGTGCCAGCAGCTTAGCGCTGAGCGGGAGGGGAGATACGCAGTATTTT
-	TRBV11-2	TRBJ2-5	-	CASSKWGEETQYF	TGTGCCAGCAGCAAGTGGGGGGAAGAGACCCAGTACTTC
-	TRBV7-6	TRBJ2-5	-	CASSLRGPDATQYF	TGTGCCAGCAGCTTAAGAGGGCCTGACGCGACCCAGTACTTC
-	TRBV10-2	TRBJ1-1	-	CASRASVSQGGAFF	TGCGCCAGCAGAGCAAGTGTCTCCCAAGGTGGGGCTTTCTTT
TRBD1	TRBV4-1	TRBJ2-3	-	CASSQDTGTGLDTQYF	TGCGCCAGCAGCCAAGATACCGGGACAGGGTTAGATACGCAGTATTTT
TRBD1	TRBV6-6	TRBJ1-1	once	CASSYSISGQGIAFF	TGTGCCAGCAGTTACTCGATTTCCGGACAGGGTATCGCTTTCTTT
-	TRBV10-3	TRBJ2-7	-	CATGGGGGDKTYEQYF	TGTGCCACCGGCGGCGGCGGGGGCGATAAGACCTACGAGCAGTACTTC
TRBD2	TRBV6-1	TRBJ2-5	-	CASSELTSGGQETQYF	TGTGCCAGCAGTGAACTGACTAGCGGGGGCCAAGAGACCCAGTACTTC